The 13 T cell receptor beta chains presented below share a single source sample, sequenced in a study of identical twins (dated by TCRdb to the mid-2010s). Receptors were amplified or captured by 5' RACE. This sample was sequenced with an Illumina HiSeq 2000. Using fastp at Q25 and MiXCR, TCRdb reprocessed the public reads and kept productive beta chains. Identical CDR3 protein sequences are pooled into one entry, listed with their most common genes and DNA. In this sample the table shows about 190,000 distinct CDR3 sequences, about 16% of which occur a single time. Jointly, the top ten make up about 38% of the sample. Separately, the same data were catalogued under a study of T cells expressing NK-cell markers.

The specimen was CD8+ T cells sorted from blood. Receptors were obtained from a woman aged 18-30 years in good health.

This clonotype has just a few counts. The V gene is TRBV12-3 or TRBV12-4, the J gene TRBJ2-5, with 7 bases fitting TRBD2. V gave up 5 bases and J gave up 4 bases; unmatched junction bases: 10. The CDR3 contains 15 residues. The CDR3, as DNA: TGTGCCAGCAGTCCCTCCGCGGGCGGGGGAGAGACCCAGTACTTC. It encodes CASSPSAGGGETQYF.

The chain couples TRBV29-1 to TRBJ2-7; 7 bases are a match to TRBD1. Germline values: CDR1 SQVTM, CDR2 ANQGSEA. The CDR3 runs to 15 residues. Germline trimming cut 1 base from V and 3 bases from J; bases unmatched to any gene: 9. The CDR3 spells CSVEGERQGHYEQYF. CDR3 sequence (DNA): TGCAGCGTTGAAGGGGAGAGACAGGGCCACTACGAGCAGTACTTC.

This clonotype was seen many times. The chain links TRBV20-1 to TRBJ1-1, with D unclear. Trimming cost V 6 bases and J 1 base, with 15 bases left between them. In germline, CDR1 is DFQATT, CDR2 SNEGSKA (reference sequence). This CDR3 spans 14 amino acids. DNA of the CDR3: TGCAGTGCACCGCCAGTCGGGAGGAACACTGAAGCTTTCTTT. It encodes CSAPPVGRNTEAFF.

The chain carries TRBV27 and TRBJ2-1; 13 bases are a match to TRBD2. CDR1 is MNHEY and CDR2 is SMNVEV in the germline V gene (reference sequence). CDR3 length equals 14 residues. V lost 6 bases and J lost 8; bases outside the gene matches: 4. CDR3 in amino acids: CASRLAGGRDEQFF. The DNA of the CDR3 is TGTGCCAGCAGACTAGCGGGAGGGCGGGATGAGCAGTTCTTC.

This clonotype occurred a few times. This sequence joins TRBV12-3 or TRBV12-4 and TRBJ2-7; 7 bases align to TRBD2. This CDR3 has 14 residues. V lost 1 base and J lost 7; bases outside the gene matches: 7. This CDR3 reads CASSLGSSGREQYF. DNA of the CDR3: TGTGCCAGCAGTTTAGGGTCTAGCGGTAGGGAGCAGTACTTC.

This clonotype was detected a few times. The chain joins TRBV9 to TRBJ2-1; 11 bases line up with TRBD2. CDR1 and CDR2 (germline): SGDLS, YYNGEE. J gave up 5 bases and V 0 bases, and 1 base lay outside the gene matches. The CDR3 runs to 15 residues. CDR3 residues: CASSVVTSGDNEQFF. In DNA, the CDR3 is TGTGCCAGCAGCGTAGTGACTAGCGGGGACAATGAGCAGTTCTTC.

V is TRBV20-1 and J is TRBJ2-7; 8 nucleotides agree with TRBD2. CDR1 is DFQATT, CDR2 SNEGSKA, per germline (reference sequence). The junction had 6 bases not matched to a gene; V was cut back by 2 bases and J by 0 bases. The CDR3 covers 15 residues. The CDR3 DNA follows: TGCAGTGCTAGACCGCTGGCGGGGGGCTCCTACGAGCAGTACTTC. It translates to CSARPLAGGSYEQYF.

This chain links TRBV9 with TRBJ2-1, with D possibly being TRBD2 (5 bases). The CDR3 covers 16 residues. Trimming took off 3 bases at V and 6 bases at J, with 19 bases between the two ends. In germline, CDR1 is SGDLS, CDR2 YYNGEE. This chain's CDR3 is CASSAAGLSKGNEQFF. CDR3 coding DNA: TGTGCCAGCAGCGCTGCCGGACTGTCAAAGGGCAATGAGCAGTTCTTC.

In its sample, this clonotype was seen a few times. The J gene is TRBJ2-3, the V gene TRBV12-3 or TRBV12-4; possible D gene TRBD2, 6 bases. The V gene lost 5 bases and the J gene lost 5 bases, with 20 bases spanning the gap. The length of the CDR3 is 16 residues. The CDR3 DNA reads TGTGCCAGCAGTCCGCCGAACGGAGGGCCAGTAGATACGCAGTATTTT. This codes for CASSPPNGGPVDTQYF.

CDR3 protein: CASSPTGTGGHEQYF. CDR3 nucleotides: TGTGCCAGCAGTCCTACCGGGACAGGGGGACACGAGCAGTACTTC. The chain uses TRBV3-1 and TRBJ2-7; 11 bases agree with TRBD1. V lost 6 bases to trimming and J lost 5 bases; unmatched junction nucleotides: 9. CDR3 length: 15 residues. In germline, CDR1 is LGHDT, CDR2 YNNKEL (reference sequence).

The chain uses TRBV2 and TRBJ2-1; 10 positions agree with TRBD2. The germline V gene has CDR1 SNHLY and CDR2 FYNNEI. Losses at the gene ends were 6 bases for V and 9 bases for J; bases not matched to a gene: 5. The CDR3 length is 13 residues. In DNA, the CDR3 is TGTGCCAGCAGGAATAGCGGGAGGTCTGAGCAGTTCTTC. This codes for CASRNSGRSEQFF.

This clonotype was observed a few times. Here the CDR3 DNA reads TGCAGCGTGTCGACGAACACTGAAGCTTTCTTT. Translation: CSVSTNTEAFF. V is TRBV29-1 and J is TRBJ1-1, with no clear D. Germline CDR1 is SQVTM and CDR2 is ANQGSEA. Trimming pared 6 bases from V and 1 base from J, leaving 6 bases between. The CDR3 extends over 11 amino acids.

This chain uses TRBV12-3 or TRBV12-4 with TRBJ2-7, with D possibly matching TRBD1 (7 bases). The CDR3 contains 13 residues. Trimming shortened V by 1 base and J by 7 bases, and 11 bases separated the two germline ends. The CDR3 spells CASSLGPGGEQYF. DNA for the CDR3: TGTGCCAGCAGTTTAGGTCCAGGGGGGGAGCAGTACTTC.